Detailed here is one TCR beta chain. Antigen unknown. Over 18 months, lack of ophthalmopathy progression marked Graves' hyperthyroidism as stable. These data originate in a study of T cells in Graves' hyperthyroidism and ophthalmopathy. General observations from the study: The model foresaw ophthalmopathy a median about 6.1 months prior to onset. In blood, most of the thyroid clonotypes expanded above 0.001 were also present.

RNA transcripts yielded amplified TCR beta CDR3 regions. An initial round of RT-PCR targeting the TCR CDR3 relied on the HTBI primer set. TCRdb re-called the multiplex PCR reads with MiXCR, one entry per CDR3 protein. The table includes hundreds of thousands of distinct CDR3 sequences, approximately 14% detected once. Trimming left V 3 bases short and J 13 bases short, with 15 bases between. From germline, CDR1 is DFQATT and CDR2 SNEGSKA (reference sequence). The CDR3 is 11 residues long. The chain links TRBV20-1 to TRBJ1-2; tentatively, D is TRBD1 (5 bases). Sequencing used blood. The receptor comes from a woman aged 18-29 years with Graves' hyperthyroidism. CDR3 bases: TGCAGTGCTAGGCTGGGCAGGGCTGGCACCTTC. Protein product: CSARLGRAGTF.